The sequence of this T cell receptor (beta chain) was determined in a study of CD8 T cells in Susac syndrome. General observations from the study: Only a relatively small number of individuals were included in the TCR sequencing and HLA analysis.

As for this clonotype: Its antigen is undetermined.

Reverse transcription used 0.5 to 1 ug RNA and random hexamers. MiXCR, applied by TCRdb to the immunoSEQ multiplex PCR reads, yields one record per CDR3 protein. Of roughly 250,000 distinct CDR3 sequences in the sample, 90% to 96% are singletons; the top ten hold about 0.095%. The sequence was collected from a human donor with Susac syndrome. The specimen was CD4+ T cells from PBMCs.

The DNA of the CDR3 is TGTGCCAGCAGCCAGCTAGCGGGAACAGATACGCAGTATTTT. It translates to CASSQLAGTDTQYF. The chain employs TRBV3-1 and TRBJ2-3; TRBD2 agrees at 9 bases. Germline CDR1 LGHDT, CDR2 YNNKEL (reference sequence). The CDR3 length is 14 residues. The J segment lost 3 bases and the V segment lost 3 bases, leaving 1 base of the junction unmatched.